This record covers a single T cell receptor beta chain. Antigen: not known. The study used a library that attached unique molecular identifiers to individual cDNA molecules. Original processing notes: A per-sample median of around 100,000 TCRs was observed, with a range of about 20,000 to 750,000. MiXCR was run by TCRdb on the reads, yielding one entry per CDR3 protein. TCRdb, rather than the study authors, made the V and J calls. Its listing shows about a hundred distinct CDR3 sequences. Researchers extracted total RNA from unfractionated whole blood. This sample is drawn from a study of human T cells and chemical hapten exposure. Overall study context: Per-sample TCR yields varied mainly from small pooled library volume differences.

CDR1 is SNHLY, CDR2 FYNNEI, per germline. This CDR3 contains 15 residues. V lost 11 bases, J lost 3 bases, and 8 bases stayed unmatched. Study conclusions and caveats: TCRs at high frequency, those above 1 in 1000, did not change with DPC sensitization.

The chain combines TRBV2 with TRBJ2-3, with 13 bases that match TRBD2. The sample comprised whole blood. The receptor was derived from a human donor who had alopecia or was a healthy volunteer (not recorded which). Some clones in this sample may be carry-over from other donors' samples. This table probably holds off-target reads from a library built for another chain. The CDR3 spells CAFWELAGGTDTQYF. CDR3 nucleotides: TGTGCCTTTTGGGAACTAGCGGGGGGGACAGATACGCAGTATTTT.